The rows below give T cell receptor beta chains drawn from one sample of a study of breast tumors, draining lymph nodes, adjacent tissues. MiXCR, run by TCRdb on the multiplex PCR reads, gives a single entry per CDR3 protein. The profile covers tens of thousands of distinct CDR3 sequences, with around a third appearing a single time and roughly a tenth taken by the ten largest. Sequenced material: breast tumor tissue. These receptors were collected from a female donor with breast cancer. Some clones in this sample may be carry-over from other donors' samples. Each CDR3 is given with its conserved first and last residue.

j_call v_call cdr3_aa
TRBJ1-6 TRBV11-3 CASSLFGQGNSPLHF
TRBJ2-3 TRBV27 CASSPLAGEDTQYF
TRBJ1-5 TRBV6-2/TRBV6-3 CASSLNTKNQPQHF
TRBJ2-7 TRBV11-3 CASSLDDEQYF
TRBJ2-7 TRBV6-1 CASSNYEQYF
TRBJ2-1 TRBV19 CASSTTSGRSNEQFF
TRBJ2-7 TRBV7-8 CASSSLGASGAYEQYF
TRBJ2-1 TRBV20-1 CSARDKGRVRYEQFF
TRBJ1-4 TRBV2 CASGRKTNEKLFF
TRBJ2-5 TRBV20-1 CSASFQETQYF
TRBJ2-1 TRBV5-4 CASSLAGTSGSSDEQFF
TRBJ2-5 TRBV2 CASSASGETQYF
TRBJ1-5 TRBV4-2 CASSQDGQGRTIYSNQPQHF
TRBJ2-7 TRBV2 CASRGEDREPYEQYF
TRBJ2-5 TRBV20-1 CSASISQETQYF
TRBJ1-1 TRBV4-3 CASSRSTTGTEAFF
TRBJ2-7 TRBV6-5 CASGDRSSYEQYF
TRBJ1-4 TRBV27 CASSPRVNEKLFF
TRBJ2-5 TRBV2 CASSERHGGSETQYF
TRBJ1-5 TRBV30 CAWSVSGTGNQPQHF
TRBJ2-1 TRBV19 CASSLTSGRDYNEQFF
TRBJ2-2 TRBV6-5 CASSYSPTTGELFF
TRBJ2-7 TRBV20-1 CSARDPSARYEQYF
TRBJ2-1 TRBV30 CAWGPYGNEQFF
TRBJ1-5 TRBV19 CASSIDVGGQPQHF
TRBJ2-3 TRBV20-1 CSAGTSGTLPDTQYF